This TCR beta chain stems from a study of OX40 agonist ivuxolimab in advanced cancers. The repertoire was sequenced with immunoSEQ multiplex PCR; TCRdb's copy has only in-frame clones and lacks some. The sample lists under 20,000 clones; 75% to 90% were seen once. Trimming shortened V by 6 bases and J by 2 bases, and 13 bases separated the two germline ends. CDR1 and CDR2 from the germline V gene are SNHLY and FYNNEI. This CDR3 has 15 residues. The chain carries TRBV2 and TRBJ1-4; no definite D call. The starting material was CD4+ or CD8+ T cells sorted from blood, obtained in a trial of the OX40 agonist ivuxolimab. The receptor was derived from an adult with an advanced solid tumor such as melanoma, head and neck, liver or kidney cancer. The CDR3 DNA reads TGTGCCAGCAGACAACCACTGGTTACTAATGAAAAACTGTTTTTT. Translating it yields CASRQPLVTNEKLFF.